This T cell receptor (beta chain) was recorded in a study of blood T cell repertoires in COVID-19. In the study overall: The samples span acute and convalescent COVID-19 from the United States, Italy and Spain.

Individuals drawn from around 24 US areas were roughly 18 to 89 years old. Grouping used clinical history reported by participants in a survey and questionnaire. Assay: immunoSEQ multiplex PCR; the TCRdb copy retains only in-frame clones and omits some. The sample contains about 240,000 clones, approximately 83% of which appear only once. Per the germline V gene, CDR1 is SQVTM and CDR2 is ANQGSEA. The V and J ends lost 4 bases and 4 bases respectively, with 10 bases between them. CDR3 length: 13 residues. The rearrangement joins TRBV29-1 to TRBJ2-2; D is possibly TRBD2 (6 bases). The material sequenced was PBMCs or T cells enriched from blood (not recorded which). The TCR comes from a woman in her forties with acute COVID-19. The CDR3 DNA reads as TGCAGCGTTGCGGGAGTAGCCACCGGGGAGCTGTTTTTT. Protein sequence: CSVAGVATGELFF.